The 21 T cell receptor beta chains below were found in one sample sequenced in a study of response to subunit inactivated influenza vaccine. TCRdb reprocessed the RT-PCR reads with MiXCR, giving one entry per CDR3 protein. Of hundreds of thousands of distinct CDR3 sequences listed, approximately 17% are singletons. The specimen comprised PBMCs from blood, sampled roughly 5 days after vaccination. The receptor set was obtained from a man between 50 and 59 years old who received an inactivated influenza vaccine.

The chain carries TRBV24-1 and TRBJ2-7; D is unclear. V lost 0 bases, J lost 1 base, and 0 bases lay in between. The V gene's germline CDR1 is KGHDR and CDR2 SFDVKD. CDR3 length: 12 residues. The CDR3, as DNA: TGTGCCACCAGTGATTTGTCCTACGAGCAGTACTTC. As protein: CATSDLSYEQYF.

This rearrangement joins TRBV29-1 to TRBJ2-1; TRBD1 agrees at 7 bases. Trimming took 5 bases from V and 9 from J; bases not matched to a gene: 4. Germline CDR1 is SQVTM and CDR2 is ANQGSEA. This CDR3 spans 11 amino acids. CDR3 sequence: CSVSYRGEQFF. The CDR3 DNA reads as TGCAGCGTTTCGTACAGGGGTGAGCAGTTCTTC.

This chain uses TRBV7-2 with TRBJ2-3, with no clear D. The CDR3 runs 15 residues. V was shortened by 1 base and J by 0 bases, with 8 bases between the two germline ends. Germline V gene sequence: CDR1 SGHTA, CDR2 FQGNSA. The CDR3 nucleotides are TGTGCCAGCAGCTTAGATCCGATAAGCACAGATACGCAGTATTTT. Its translation: CASSLDPISTDTQYF. The whole variable domain, remainder taken from reference TRBV7-2 and TRBJ2-3, is GAGVSQSPSNKVTEKGKDVELRCDPISGHTALYWYRQSLGQGLEFLIYFQGNSAPDKSGLPSDRFSAERTGGSVSTLTIQRTQQEDSAVYLCASSLDPISTDTQYFGPGTRLTVL.

This clonotype turned up a few times. V gene TRBV9 combines with J gene TRBJ2-1; 7 positions match TRBD2. CDR3 length: 15 amino acids. Per the germline V gene, CDR1 is SGDLS and CDR2 is YYNGEE. V lost 0 bases, J lost 7 bases, and 7 bases stayed unmatched. CDR3 residues: CASSVAAGDVNEQFF. The CDR3 DNA reads as TGTGCCAGCAGCGTAGCGGCGGGAGATGTGAATGAGCAGTTCTTC. The complete variable domain, with remaining parts taken from reference TRBV9 and TRBJ2-1, reads DSGVTQTPKHLITATGQRVTLRCSPRSGDLSVYWYQQSLDQGLQFLIQYYNGEERAKGNILERFSAQQFPDLHSELNLSSLELGDSALYFCASSVAAGDVNEQFFGPGTRLTVL.

The genes are TRBV27 and TRBJ2-6; TRBD1 matches 10 bases. Germline CDR1 and CDR2: MNHEY and SMNVEV (reference sequence). V was clipped by 5 bases and J by 2 bases; unmatched bases: 6. This CDR3 spans 17 amino acids. This CDR3 reads CASSPGTGEPGANVLTF. CDR3 coding DNA: TGTGCCAGCAGTCCCGGGACAGGGGAGCCTGGGGCCAACGTCCTGACTTTC.

This chain connects TRBV20-1 to TRBJ2-1; TRBD2 agrees at 8 bases. This CDR3 is built from 14 residues. The germline V gene has CDR1 DFQATT and CDR2 SNEGSKA (reference sequence). The V gene end was trimmed by 1 base and the J gene end by 7 bases; junction bases not matched to a gene: 6. CDR3 amino acids: CSARGGASGNEQFF. The CDR3 DNA follows: TGCAGTGCTAGAGGGGGGGCTAGCGGGAATGAGCAGTTCTTC.

This clonotype was found a few times. The chain recombines TRBV27 with TRBJ1-4; 9 positions agree with TRBD1. The germline V gene has CDR1 MNHEY and CDR2 SMNVEV (reference sequence). V was clipped by 5 bases and J by 8 bases; unmatched bases: 9. There are 15 residues in the CDR3. DNA of the CDR3: TGTGCCAGCAGTGCATACAGGGGGCGCGGAGAAAAACTGTTTTTT. Translating gives CASSAYRGRGEKLFF.

The chain is built from TRBV6-5 and TRBJ1-3, with 9 positions matching TRBD1. V lost 4 bases, J lost 3 bases, and 7 bases stayed unmatched. This CDR3 comprises 16 residues. Germline V CDR1 and CDR2: MNHEY, SVGAGI. The DNA for the CDR3 is TGTGCCAGCAGTTCCACCGGGACAGGGATTGGAAACACCATATATTTT. This translates into CASSSTGTGIGNTIYF.

V and J are TRBV28 and TRBJ1-6; D possibly corresponds to TRBD1 (6 bases). This CDR3 spans 15 amino acids. CDR1 and CDR2 (germline): MDHEN, SYDVKM. Deletions cut 3 bases from V and 4 bases from J, with 10 bases between. CDR3 residues: CASSFAGQYNSPLHF. The CDR3, as DNA: TGTGCCAGCAGTTTCGCTGGACAGTATAATTCACCCCTCCACTTT.

The chain carries TRBV28 and TRBJ1-2, with D hard to call. Germline V gives CDR1 MDHEN, CDR2 SYDVKM. The CDR3 extends over 15 amino acids. Trimming removed 2 bases from V and 1 base from J, with 11 bases in between. As DNA, the CDR3 is TGTGCCAGCAGTTTAGCCAGCACCATTAACTATGGCTACACCTTC. Translated, it gives CASSLASTINYGYTF.

This clonotype was observed a few times. The genes are TRBV6-2 or TRBV6-3 and TRBJ2-1, with 7 bases fitting TRBD1. Germline CDR1 reads MNHEY; CDR2 reads SVGEGT. After removal of 10 bases from V and 4 bases from J, the junction contained 4 bases not matched to a gene. CDR3 size: 12 residues. CDR3 coding DNA: TGTGCCATAGGACAGGAGTACAATGAGCAGTTCTTC. This sequence encodes CAIGQEYNEQFF.

Comments on this clonotype: This may stem from a read error, because a much larger clone lies one nucleotide away. V is TRBV13 and J is TRBJ1-1, with unresolved D. The V end was cut by 5 bases, the J end by 4 bases, with 14 bases between. Per the germline V gene, CDR1 is PRHDT and CDR2 is FYEKMQ (reference sequence). The CDR3 has 14 amino acids. DNA of the CDR3: TGTGCCAGCAGCACTTGGGCGAGGAGCACTGAAGCTTTCTTT. Amino acids: CASSTWARSTEAFF.

The chain recombines TRBV5-1 with TRBJ2-3, with TRBD1 matching 10 bases. This CDR3 is 16 amino acids long. Germline values: CDR1 SGHRS, CDR2 YFSETQ. The V segment lost 7 bases and the J segment 3 bases; nucleotides outside the gene matches: 11. The chain's CDR3 is CASRDPRQGATDTQYF. The CDR3 DNA follows: TGCGCCAGCCGCGACCCACGACAGGGGGCTACAGATACGCAGTATTTT.

This clonotype was recorded at least ten times. The CDR3 spells CASSLGLAGYEQFF. The CDR3 DNA follows: TGCGCCAGCAGCTTAGGACTAGCGGGCTATGAGCAGTTCTTC. V usage is TRBV5-1 and J usage is TRBJ2-1; 11 nucleotides line up with TRBD2. V gave up 2 bases and J gave up 8 bases; unmatched junction bases: 3. Germline CDR1 is SGHRS and CDR2 is YFSETQ. The CDR3 length is 14 residues.

J is TRBJ2-2 and V is TRBV5-1; the D is unclear. Trimming left V 2 bases short and J 5 bases short, with 13 bases between. The CDR3 sequence is 15 residues long. Germline V lookup: CDR1 SGHRS, CDR2 YFSETQ. Written as DNA, the CDR3 is TGCGCCAGCAGCTTAACCCTGGGCCAAACCGGGGAGCTGTTTTTT. Translated, it gives CASSLTLGQTGELFF.

In its sample, this clonotype was seen a few times. The chain employs TRBV12-3 or TRBV12-4 and TRBJ2-3, with D perhaps matching TRBD2 (5 bases). Trimming left V 5 bases short and J 0 bases short, with 9 bases between. The CDR3 loop spans 14 amino acids. CDR3 residues: CASSTRRSTDTQYF. The CDR3 DNA reads as TGTGCCAGCAGTACACGGAGGAGCACAGATACGCAGTATTTT.

There are a few counts of this clonotype. The gene calls are TRBV4-3 and TRBJ2-7; TRBD1 might be the D (6 bases). Trimming stripped 3 bases from V and 4 bases from J, with 22 bases between. The CDR3 extends over 17 amino acids. Germline lookup yields CDR1 LGHNA and CDR2 YSLEER. The CDR3 coding sequence is TGCGCCAGCAGCCACGACGCTCTCCGGACAGTGGTGTACGAGCAGTACTTC. Encoded protein: CASSHDALRTVVYEQYF.

Turning to this clonotype: This sequence may be a read error, since a much larger clone differs from it by one base. The V gene is TRBV10-3, the J gene TRBJ2-7; D gene unclear. Trimming stripped 8 bases from V and 5 bases from J, with 10 bases between. CDR3 size: 11 residues. Germline CDR1 reads ENHRY; CDR2 reads SYGVKD. This CDR3 reads CAIGGRDEQYF. CDR3 DNA sequence: TGTGCCATCGGTGGCCGGGACGAGCAGTACTTC.

The chain joins TRBV5-1 to TRBJ2-1; TRBD2 aligns across 12 bases. Germline V lookup: CDR1 SGHRS, CDR2 YFSETQ. The length of the CDR3 is 17 residues. V was pared by 2 bases and J by 8 bases, with 11 bases of the junction left unmatched. Here the CDR3 reads CASSFSATSGRSDEQFF. In DNA form, the CDR3 reads TGCGCCAGCAGCTTTTCGGCGACTAGCGGGAGATCCGATGAGCAGTTCTTC.

The sample holds many counts of this clonotype. The V call is TRBV5-1, the J call TRBJ2-4; D not resolved. The germline gives CDR1 SGHRS, CDR2 YFSETQ. Trimming shortened V by 7 bases and J by 0 bases, and 8 bases separated the two germline ends. The CDR3 runs to 13 residues. CDR3 sequence reads: CASPRLAKNIQYF. CDR3 bases: TGCGCCAGCCCCCGCTTAGCCAAAAACATTCAGTACTTC.

This clonotype occurred many times. The CDR3: CSAARTGTLNTGELFF. In nucleotides, the CDR3 is TGCAGTGCTGCCAGGACAGGGACCTTGAACACCGGGGAGCTGTTTTTT. This chain joins TRBV20-1 and TRBJ2-2, with 8 bases that match TRBD1. J was trimmed by 1 base and V by 5 bases; bases with no gene match: 9. This CDR3 has 16 residues. Germline V gene sequence: CDR1 DFQATT, CDR2 SNEGSKA (reference sequence).